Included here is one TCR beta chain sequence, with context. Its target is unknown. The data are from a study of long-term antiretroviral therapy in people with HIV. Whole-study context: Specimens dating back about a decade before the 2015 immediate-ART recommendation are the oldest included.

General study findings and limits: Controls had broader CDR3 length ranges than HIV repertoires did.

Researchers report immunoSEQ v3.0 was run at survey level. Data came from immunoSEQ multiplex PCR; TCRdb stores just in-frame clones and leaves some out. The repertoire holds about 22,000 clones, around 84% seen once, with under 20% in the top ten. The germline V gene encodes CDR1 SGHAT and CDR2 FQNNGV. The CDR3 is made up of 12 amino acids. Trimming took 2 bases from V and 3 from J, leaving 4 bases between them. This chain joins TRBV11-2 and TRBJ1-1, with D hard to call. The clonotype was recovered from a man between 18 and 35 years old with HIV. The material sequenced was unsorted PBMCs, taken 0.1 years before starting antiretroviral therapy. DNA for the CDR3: TGTGCCAGCAGCTTATCCGACACTGAAGCTTTCTTT. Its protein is CASSLSDTEAFF. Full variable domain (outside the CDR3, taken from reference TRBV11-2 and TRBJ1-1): EAGVAQSPRYKIIEKRQSVAFWCNPISGHATLYWYQQILGQGPKLLIQFQNNGVVDDSQLPKDRFSAERLKGVDSTLKIQPAKLEDSAVYLCASSLSDTEAFFGQGTRLTVV.